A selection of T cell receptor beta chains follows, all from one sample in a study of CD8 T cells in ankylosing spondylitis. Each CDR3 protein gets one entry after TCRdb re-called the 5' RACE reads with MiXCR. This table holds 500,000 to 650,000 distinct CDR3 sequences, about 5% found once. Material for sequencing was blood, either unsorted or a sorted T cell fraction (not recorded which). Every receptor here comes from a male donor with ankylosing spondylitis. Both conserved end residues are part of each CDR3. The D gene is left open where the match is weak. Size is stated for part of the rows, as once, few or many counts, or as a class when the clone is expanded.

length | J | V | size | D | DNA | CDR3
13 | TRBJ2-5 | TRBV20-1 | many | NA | TGCAGTGCTTTTATCAGGGGCGGAGAGACCCAGTACTTC | CSAFIRGGETQYF
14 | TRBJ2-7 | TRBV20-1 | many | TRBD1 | TGCAGTGCTCCAAACAGGGGGGCTTCCTACGAGCAGTACTTC | CSAPNRGASYEQYF
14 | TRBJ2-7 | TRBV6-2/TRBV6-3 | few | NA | TGTGCCAGCCGTGATTTTGGGGCTACCTACGAGCAGTACTTC | CASRDFGATYEQYF
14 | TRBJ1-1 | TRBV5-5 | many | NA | TGTGCCAGCAGCTTGGTTGGAGTTCCCGCTGAAGCTTTCTTT | CASSLVGVPAEAFF
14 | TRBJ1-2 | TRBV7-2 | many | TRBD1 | TGTGCCAGCAGCTTAGCAGGGGGCGCCGATGGCTACACCTTC | CASSLAGGADGYTF
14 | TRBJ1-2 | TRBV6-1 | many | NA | TGTGCCAGCAGCCTCCTACAGGGATCCTATGGCTACACCTTC | CASSLLQGSYGYTF
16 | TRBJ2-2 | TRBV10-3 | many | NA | TGTGCCATCAGCCCTTGGAACGTCAGAACAACCGGGGAGCTGTTTTTT | CAISPWNVRTTGELFF
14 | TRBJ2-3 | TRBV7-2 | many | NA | TGTGCCAGCAGCCCACCTGGCAGAGCAGATACGCAGTATTTT | CASSPPGRADTQYF
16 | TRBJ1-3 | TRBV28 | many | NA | TGTGCCAGCAGTTTATCGACAGTGAGCTCTGGAAACACCATATATTTT | CASSLSTVSSGNTIYF
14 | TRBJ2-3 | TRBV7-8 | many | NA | TGTGCCAGCAGCCTAGGACAGCGCACAGATACGCAGTATTTT | CASSLGQRTDTQYF
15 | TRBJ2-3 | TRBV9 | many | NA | TGTGCCAGCAGCGTAGAACTGGGCGGGTCAGATACGCAGTATTTT | CASSVELGGSDTQYF
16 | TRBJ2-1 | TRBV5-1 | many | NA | TGCGCCAGCAGCCCTGGTGGCGGGGGCGGCTACAATGAGCAGTTCTTC | CASSPGGGGGYNEQFF
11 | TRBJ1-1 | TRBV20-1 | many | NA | TGCAGTGCTAGGTTGAACACTGAAGCTTTCTTT | CSARLNTEAFF
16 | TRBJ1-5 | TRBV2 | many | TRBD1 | TGTGCCAGCAGAAAGACAGGGGCTTTGGGCAATCAGCCCCAGCATTTT | CASRKTGALGNQPQHF
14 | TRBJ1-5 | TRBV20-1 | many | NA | TGCAGTGCTAGGTGGGTCAATAAGAATCAGCCCCAGCATTTT | CSARWVNKNQPQHF
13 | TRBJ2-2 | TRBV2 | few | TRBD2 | TGTGCCAGCAGTGCTCTAGCGGCCGGGGAGCTGTTTTTT | CASSALAAGELFF
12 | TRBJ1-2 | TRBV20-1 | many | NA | TGCAGTGCCCTCATCTCTGACTATGGCTACACCTTC | CSALISDYGYTF
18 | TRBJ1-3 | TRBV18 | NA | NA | TGTGCCAGCTCACCGCTGATTGGACGGGACGGCTCTGGAAACACCATATATTTT | CASSPLIGRDGSGNTIYF
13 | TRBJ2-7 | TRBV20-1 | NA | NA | TGCAGTGCTCCCCGCGAGGGGCCGGGCGAGCAGTACTTC | CSAPREGPGEQYF
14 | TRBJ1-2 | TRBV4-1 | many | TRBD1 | TGCGCCAGCAGCCTCCTAACAGGGGCGGGCGGCTACACCTTC | CASSLLTGAGGYTF
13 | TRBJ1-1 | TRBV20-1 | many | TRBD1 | TGCAGTGCCCGGGACAGGGGGCATACTGAAGCTTTCTTT | CSARDRGHTEAFF
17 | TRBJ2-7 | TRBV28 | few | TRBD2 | TGTGCCAGCAGTTTAAGCGGGGGGGGAGGGGTAAAATACGAGCAGTACTTC | CASSLSGGGGVKYEQYF
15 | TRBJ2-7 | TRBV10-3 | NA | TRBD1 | TGTGCCGGAACCTCCGGGACAGGGGTTTTCTACGAGCAGTACTTC | CAGTSGTGVFYEQYF
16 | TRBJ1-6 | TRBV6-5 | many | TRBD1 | TGTGCCAGCAGCTATACCGGGACAGGGGATTTCTCACCCCTCCACTTT | CASSYTGTGDFSPLHF
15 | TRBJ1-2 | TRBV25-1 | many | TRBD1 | TGTGCCAGCAGTGCTGGACAGGGGGTTTCCTATGGCTACACCTTC | CASSAGQGVSYGYTF
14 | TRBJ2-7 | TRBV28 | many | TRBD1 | TGTGCCAGCAGCGGGACAGGAACAGCCTACGAGCAGTACTTC | CASSGTGTAYEQYF
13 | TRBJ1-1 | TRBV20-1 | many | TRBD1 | TGCAGTGCGTATCGACAGGGGGTGTATGAAGCTTTCTTT | CSAYRQGVYEAFF
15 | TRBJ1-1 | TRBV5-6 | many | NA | TGTGCCAGCAGCTTGGTAATGTCGGGTTGGACTGAAGCTTTCTTT | CASSLVMSGWTEAFF
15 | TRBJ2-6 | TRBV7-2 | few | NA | TGTGCCAGCAGCTTAACTGGGCCTGGGGCCAACGTCCTGACTTTC | CASSLTGPGANVLTF
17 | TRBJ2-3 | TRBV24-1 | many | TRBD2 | TGTGCCACCAGTGACCTTACCCGGGACTCCAGCGGGAATACGCAGTATTTT | CATSDLTRDSSGNTQYF
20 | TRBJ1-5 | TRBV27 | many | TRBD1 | TGTGCCAGCAGTCCCGTGGGTTTGACAGGGACCGGGGGGAGCAATCAGCCCCAGCATTTT | CASSPVGLTGTGGSNQPQHF
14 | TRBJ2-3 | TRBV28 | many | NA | TGTGCCAGCAGTCCCCCCCGGAGACCAGATACGCAGTATTTT | CASSPPRRPDTQYF
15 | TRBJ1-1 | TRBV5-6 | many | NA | TGTGCCAGCAGCTCACCGGGACGGCCGAACACTGAAGCTTTCTTT | CASSSPGRPNTEAFF
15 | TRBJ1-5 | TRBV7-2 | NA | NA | TGTGCCAGCAGCTCTGCGGGGCAGAGAAATCAGCCCCAGCATTTT | CASSSAGQRNQPQHF
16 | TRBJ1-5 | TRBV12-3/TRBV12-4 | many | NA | TGTGCCAGCAGTCCACCGGATTGGTATGGCAATCAGCCCCAGCATTTT | CASSPPDWYGNQPQHF
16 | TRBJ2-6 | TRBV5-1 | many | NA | TGCGCCAGCAGCTTGAACATTTACTCTGGGGCCAACGTCCTGACTTTC | CASSLNIYSGANVLTF
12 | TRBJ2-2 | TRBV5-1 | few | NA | TGCGCCAGCAGCCCGACCCCCGGGGAGCTGTTTTTT | CASSPTPGELFF
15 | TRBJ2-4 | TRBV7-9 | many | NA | TGTGCCAGCAGCTTGGTCCGGGAACCCAAAAACATTCAGTACTTC | CASSLVREPKNIQYF
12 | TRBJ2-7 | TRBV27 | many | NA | TGTGCCAGCGGTAGGATGGTCTACGAGCAGTACTTC | CASGRMVYEQYF
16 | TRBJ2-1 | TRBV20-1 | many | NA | TGCAGTGCTTTTGGAACGGGGCTGAAATCTGTCAATGAGCAGTTCTTC | CSAFGTGLKSVNEQFF
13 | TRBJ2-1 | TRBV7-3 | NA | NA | TGTGCCAGCAGCGCCCAACCGTACAATGAGCAGTTCTTC | CASSAQPYNEQFF
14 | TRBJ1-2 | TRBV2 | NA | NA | TGTGCCAGCAGGGAAGGGGGGGCTAACTATGGCTACACCTTC | CASREGGANYGYTF
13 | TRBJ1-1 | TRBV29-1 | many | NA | TGCAGCGTTGGAGGGCGAAGAGTGACTGAAGCTTTCTTT | CSVGGRRVTEAFF
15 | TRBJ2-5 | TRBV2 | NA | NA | TGTGCCAGCAGTGAAGCGCTTGGTGGCCAGGGGACCCAGTACTTC | CASSEALGGQGTQYF
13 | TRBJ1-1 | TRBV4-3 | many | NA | TGCGCCAGCAGCCAAGAGGGGGGCGCGTCGACTTTCTTT | CASSQEGGASTFF
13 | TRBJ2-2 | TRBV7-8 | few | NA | TGTGCCAGCAGCTTCATGGGTCCCGGGGAGCTGTTTTTT | CASSFMGPGELFF
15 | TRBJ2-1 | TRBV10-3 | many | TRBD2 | TGTGCCATCAGTGGACGGACTAGCGGCTACAATGAGCAGTTCTTC | CAISGRTSGYNEQFF
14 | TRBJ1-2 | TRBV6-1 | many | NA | TGTGCCAGCAGTCGGACAGCCGATAACTATGGCTACACCTTC | CASSRTADNYGYTF
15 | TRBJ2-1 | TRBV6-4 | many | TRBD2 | TGTGCCAGCAGTCCCATAGCGGGAGGACACAATGAGCAGTTCTTC | CASSPIAGGHNEQFF
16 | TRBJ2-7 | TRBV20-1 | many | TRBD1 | TGCAGTGCTAGAGATCTCGGGACAGGGGGTTTCTACGAGCAGTACTTC | CSARDLGTGGFYEQYF
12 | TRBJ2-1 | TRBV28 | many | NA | TGTGCCAGCAGTCCCCGCTACAATGAGCAGTTCTTC | CASSPRYNEQFF
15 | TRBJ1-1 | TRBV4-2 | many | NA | TGTGCCAGCAGCCAAGATTTGGGCACTCCCCTGGGAGCTTTCTTT | CASSQDLGTPLGAFF
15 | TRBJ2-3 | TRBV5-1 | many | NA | TGCGCCAGCAGCTCGTGGACTGGGAGCACAGATACGCAGTATTTT | CASSSWTGSTDTQYF
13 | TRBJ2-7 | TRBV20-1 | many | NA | TGCAGTGCTACAACCGGGACCCCCTACGTACAGTACTTC | CSATTGTPYVQYF
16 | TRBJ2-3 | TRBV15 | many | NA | TGTGCCACCAGCAGAAGACAGCCCGGGCGGGGAGATACGCAGTATTTT | CATSRRQPGRGDTQYF
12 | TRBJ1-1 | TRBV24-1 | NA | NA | TGTGCCACCAGTGACTCAAACACTGAAGCTTTCTTT | CATSDSNTEAFF
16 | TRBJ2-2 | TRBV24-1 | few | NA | TGTGCCACCAGTGATTTGCATATCAGGGAAACCGGGGAGCTGTTTTTT | CATSDLHIRETGELFF